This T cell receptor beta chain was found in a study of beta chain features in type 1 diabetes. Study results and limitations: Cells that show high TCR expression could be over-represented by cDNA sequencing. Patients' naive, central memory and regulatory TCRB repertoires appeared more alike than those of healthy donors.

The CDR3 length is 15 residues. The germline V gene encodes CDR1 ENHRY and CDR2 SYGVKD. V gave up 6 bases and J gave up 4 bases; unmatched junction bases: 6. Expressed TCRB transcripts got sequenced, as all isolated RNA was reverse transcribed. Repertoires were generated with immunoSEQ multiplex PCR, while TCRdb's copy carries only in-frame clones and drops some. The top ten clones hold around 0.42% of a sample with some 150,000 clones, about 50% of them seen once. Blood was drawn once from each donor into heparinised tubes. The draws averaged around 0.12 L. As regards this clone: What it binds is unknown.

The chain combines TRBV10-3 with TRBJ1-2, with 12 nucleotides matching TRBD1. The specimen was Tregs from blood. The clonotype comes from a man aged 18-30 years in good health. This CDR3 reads CAISRDRGRSYGYTF. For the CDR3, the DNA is TGTGCCATCAGCCGGGACAGGGGGCGGTCCTATGGCTACACCTTC.